This entry describes one TCR beta chain. This receptor's antigen is unknown. Per-base qualities were not stored, and no clone one base away is much larger. The germline V gene gives CDR1 as MDHEN and CDR2 as SYDVKM. The CDR3 covers 13 residues, taking in both the cysteine and the phenylalanine. Only the CDR3 region is kept as DNA, spanning 39 bases read in frame from base 1. V is trimmed back by 8 bases and J by 3 bases, and the junction contains 3 bases that no gene match accounts for. These data belong to a study of radiotherapy plus CTLA-4 blockade in lung cancer (dated by TCRdb to the late 2010s). With respect to the entire study: Among enrolled patients, approximately 19% had an objective response and about 30% reached disease control. Points the paper makes about the study in general: The strongest predictors of response, as reported, were early dynamic changes in blood T cell clones along with a rise in serum interferon-beta after radiation. After treatment with radiotherapy and ipilimumab, TCR clones that originated in tumors expanded in peripheral blood.

In this study, focal radiation therapy paired with CTLA-4 blockade (ipilimumab) was tested in patients who had chemo-refractory metastatic non-small-cell lung cancer. Libraries were made using the immunoSEQ multiplex PCR assay. The immuneACCESS repertoire file appears here via TCRdb, limited to in-frame rearrangements. These files lack a portion of the clones; in checked studies, under half of the deficit traces to unresolved V genes, and the cause of the others is not known. Counted in this sample were 55,000 to 65,000 clones; roughly four fifths of them appeared once. Of the sample, about 3% falls within the top ten clones.

Sample: peripheral blood, taken from a patient treated with radiotherapy plus ipilimumab. The sequence is built from TRBV28 and TRBJ2-7; 11 of the junction bases match TRBD1. The origin of this receptor is a human donor with non-small cell lung cancer who had a complete response to radiotherapy plus ipilimumab. DNA sequence: TGTGCCAGCTTCGGGACAGGGGGCTACGAGCAGTACTTC. This codes for CASFGTGGYEQYF.